Below, 23 T cell receptor beta chains from the same sample are listed, as sequenced in a study of shared clonotypes between healthy human individuals. The table came from immunoSEQ multiplex PCR; TCRdb's copy has only in-frame clones and leaves some out. This table has about 480,000 clones, 60% to 85% appearing once. Material: PBMCs. These receptors originate from a woman in her thirties or forties in good health. Some clones in this sample may be carry-over from other donors' samples.

In this sample, this clone turned up once. This sequence joins TRBV7-2 and TRBJ2-1; TRBD1 agrees at 11 bases. This CDR3 contains 16 residues. The V segment lost 5 bases and the J segment 3 bases; nucleotides outside the gene matches: 6. In germline, CDR1 is SGHTA, CDR2 FQGNSA. The CDR3 loop reads CASSHSGTGGYNEQFF. The CDR3 nucleotides read TGTGCCAGCAGCCACTCCGGGACAGGGGGCTACAATGAGCAGTTCTTC.

This chain connects TRBV10-3 to TRBJ2-2; 11 nucleotides line up with TRBD2. V lost 0 bases to trimming and J lost 4 bases; unmatched junction nucleotides: 1. The CDR3 loop spans 16 amino acids. CDR1 and CDR2 (germline): ENHRY, SYGVKD. The CDR3, as DNA: TGTGCCATCAGTGAGTCCCTAGCGGGAGGCACCGGGGAGCTGTTTTTT. Encoded protein: CAISESLAGGTGELFF.

The chain links TRBV6-1 to TRBJ2-7, with D perhaps given as TRBD1 or TRBD2 (6 bases each). The germline V and J ends were trimmed by 0 bases and 3 bases, with 12 bases remaining between them. This CDR3 spans 15 amino acids. The germline gives CDR1 MNHNS, CDR2 SASEGT. The CDR3 sequence is CASSEARGRDYEQYF. Written as DNA, the CDR3 is TGTGCCAGCAGTGAAGCTCGGGGGCGCGACTACGAGCAGTACTTC.

The V call is TRBV4-1, the J call TRBJ2-1, with 11 bases matching TRBD2. Germline V CDR1 and CDR2: MGHRA, YSYEKL. Trimming cost V 2 bases and J 9 bases; bases outside gene matches: 9. The length of the CDR3 is 16 residues. Written as DNA, the CDR3 is TGCGCCAGCAGCCAATTTAGCGGGAGGGCCTCGGCTGAGCAGTTCTTC. Its protein product is CASSQFSGRASAEQFF.

This rearrangement joins TRBV4-2 to TRBJ2-7; 11 bases match TRBD2. The trim removed 4 bases at V and 0 bases at J, leaving 2 bases unmatched. The CDR3 consists of 15 residues. Germline lookup yields CDR1 LGHNA and CDR2 YNFKEQ. The CDR3 DNA is TGTGCCAGCAGCCCGACTAGCGGGACCTCCTACGAGCAGTACTTC. Translated: CASSPTSGTSYEQYF.

This clone was detected once. The chain has TRBV27 and TRBJ2-7; TRBD1 might be the D (5 bases). V was cut by 4 bases and J by 2 bases, with 12 bases left in between. The CDR3 totals 14 residues. The germline gives CDR1 MNHEY, CDR2 SMNVEV (reference sequence). The CDR3 DNA reads TGTGCCAGCAGTTCAATACAGGCCCCCTACGAGCAGTACTTC. Its protein product is CASSSIQAPYEQYF.

The chain has TRBV5-1 and TRBJ2-1; D remains unclear. In germline, CDR1 is SGHRS, CDR2 YFSETQ. The V and J ends lost 5 bases and 5 bases respectively, with 11 bases between them. The CDR3 has 13 amino acids. The CDR3 DNA follows: TGCGCCAGCAGGCGGAACCTAGACAATGAGCAGTTCTTC. It specifies CASRRNLDNEQFF.

The chain joins TRBV27 to TRBJ2-1; possible D gene TRBD1, 6 bases. Per germline, CDR1 MNHEY and CDR2 SMNVEV (reference sequence). Trimming removed 10 bases at V and 3 bases at J, with 19 bases between. The CDR3 totals 15 residues. The CDR3 loop reads CATTARSGHYNEQFF. DNA for the CDR3: TGTGCCACAACGGCCCGTTCGGGACACTACAATGAGCAGTTCTTC.

The V and J genes are TRBV5-1 and TRBJ1-1; no clear D gene. Germline V gene data show CDR1 as SGHRS and CDR2 as YFSETQ. The CDR3 extends over 15 amino acids. Trimming took 0 bases from V and 1 from J, leaving 10 bases between them. For the CDR3, the DNA is TGCGCCAGCAGCTTGGACGGGCAACAGAACACTGAAGCTTTCTTT. It codes for CASSLDGQQNTEAFF.

The chain combines TRBV18 with TRBJ1-1; D is perhaps TRBD1 (6 bases). This CDR3 has 18 amino acids. Germline CDR1 reads KGHSH; CDR2 reads LQKENI. Trimming stripped 3 bases from V and 2 bases from J, with 22 bases between. This chain's CDR3 is CASSPLMPERGINTEAFF. DNA of the CDR3: TGTGCCAGCTCACCCTTGATGCCGGAGAGGGGGATCAACACTGAAGCTTTCTTT.

The rearrangement uses TRBV2 and TRBJ1-2, with no clear D. CDR3 length: 16 residues. Germline loops: CDR1 SNHLY, CDR2 FYNNEI. Trimming pared 0 bases from V and 1 base from J, leaving 12 bases between. The CDR3 reads CASSEARVDFNYGYTF. Written as DNA, the CDR3 is TGTGCCAGCAGTGAAGCTCGGGTCGACTTTAACTATGGCTACACCTTC.

The V and J genes are TRBV5-5 and TRBJ2-2; 7 bases agree with TRBD1. The CDR3 has 15 amino acids. From germline, CDR1 is SGHKS and CDR2 YYEKEE (reference sequence). With 5 bases clipped from V and 1 base from J, the junction kept 5 bases outside the gene matches. The CDR3 protein is CASRSGGENTGELFF. The CDR3 DNA reads TGTGCCAGCAGGTCAGGGGGAGAGAACACCGGGGAGCTGTTTTTT.

The genes are TRBV19 and TRBJ2-2; TRBD2 matches 7 bases. The V segment lost 4 bases and the J segment 1 base; nucleotides outside the gene matches: 3. The CDR3 extends over 15 amino acids. Germline V gives CDR1 LNHDA, CDR2 SQIVND (reference sequence). CDR3 DNA: TGTGCCAGTAGTAAGTCTAGCGGGAACACCGGGGAGCTGTTTTTT. Its protein is CASSKSSGNTGELFF.

V and J are TRBV5-1 and TRBJ2-7; tentative D call: TRBD2 (6 bases). Per the germline V gene, CDR1 is SGHRS and CDR2 is YFSETQ. The CDR3 consists of 14 residues. V shed 4 bases and J shed 3 bases, with 14 bases lying between them. The DNA of the CDR3 is TGCGCCAGCAGCCCGACTAGTCTGGGCTACGAGCAGTACTTC. Translating gives CASSPTSLGYEQYF.

With regard to this clone: The junction shows a germline mismatch at one end, possibly a read error. The chain joins TRBV7-8 to TRBJ2-7; D is undetermined. The CDR3 totals 13 residues. The germline V gene has CDR1 SGHVS and CDR2 FQNEAQ. CDR3 nucleotide sequence: TGTGCCAGCAGCTTAGGCCACCGGGCCCTCGAAAACTTC. It codes for CASSLGHRALENF.

The V call is TRBV18, the J call TRBJ2-5, with a tentative D call TRBD1 (6 bases). Per the germline V gene, CDR1 is KGHSH and CDR2 is LQKENI. The CDR3 runs to 15 residues. Trimming shortened V by 2 bases and J by 2 bases, and 12 bases separated the two germline ends. CDR3 nucleotides: TGTGCCAGCTCACCAGGACAGTCCCAGCAAGAGACCCAGTACTTC. It translates to CASSPGQSQQETQYF.

The gene calls are TRBV4-2 and TRBJ2-7; 9 nucleotides align to TRBD2. The CDR3 has 16 residues. Germline CDR1 is LGHNA and CDR2 is YNFKEQ. Germline trimming cut 3 bases from V and 3 bases from J; bases unmatched to any gene: 9. This CDR3 is CASSQQLAGEGYEQYF. The CDR3 DNA is TGTGCCAGCAGCCAGCAATTAGCGGGAGAGGGCTACGAGCAGTACTTC.

The chain links TRBV28 to TRBJ2-7; D is perhaps TRBD1 or TRBD2 (7 bases each). The CDR3 is made up of 13 amino acids. Germline values: CDR1 MDHEN, CDR2 SYDVKM. The V end was cut by 5 bases, the J end by 8 bases, with 16 bases between. CDR3 nucleotide sequence: TGTGCCAGCAGTACCAGGGGGGGGCGCAAGCAGTACTTC. This encodes CASSTRGGRKQYF.

The gene calls are TRBV6-6 and TRBJ2-1; 8 bases map to TRBD1. V was clipped by 7 bases and J by 10 bases; unmatched bases: 15. The CDR3 is made up of 15 amino acids. Germline values: CDR1 MNHNY, CDR2 SVGAGI (reference sequence). CDR3 residues: CASTLKGQASREQFF. CDR3 nucleotides: TGTGCCAGCACCTTAAAGGGACAGGCAAGCCGCGAGCAGTTCTTC.

The chain is built from TRBV6-1 and TRBJ2-1; TRBD1 agrees at 9 bases. In germline, CDR1 is MNHNS, CDR2 SASEGT. This CDR3 has 15 amino acids. The ends lost 8 bases at V and 3 bases at J; junction bases unmatched: 8. CDR3 nucleotide sequence: TGTGCCAGCGGAACCGGGACAGGGAACTACAATGAGCAGTTCTTC. Translated, it gives CASGTGTGNYNEQFF.

The chain combines TRBV7-9 with TRBJ2-1; 8 bases match TRBD2. The V gene's germline CDR1 is SEHNR and CDR2 FQNEAQ (reference sequence). The CDR3 is made up of 15 amino acids. V lost 8 bases, J lost 5 bases, and 11 bases stayed unmatched. CDR3 region: CASGVGLAVHNEQFF. The CDR3 DNA reads as TGTGCCAGCGGGGTAGGACTAGCAGTCCACAATGAGCAGTTCTTC.

The gene calls are TRBV4-2 and TRBJ2-7; D is perhaps TRBD2 (6 bases). The CDR3 has 15 residues. CDR1 is LGHNA, CDR2 YNFKEQ, per germline. Trimming took 4 bases from V and 4 from J, leaving 17 bases between them. The CDR3 region is CASSRDSGNTYEQYF. The CDR3 bases are TGTGCCAGCAGCCGGGATAGCGGAAATACTTACGAGCAGTACTTC.

The rearrangement joins TRBV5-5 to TRBJ2-7; D is undetermined. The CDR3 is made up of 14 amino acids. The germline V gene has CDR1 SGHKS and CDR2 YYEKEE (reference sequence). Trimming took 1 base from V and 3 from J, leaving 11 bases between them. The CDR3 reads CASSLKGKNYEQYF. The DNA of the CDR3 is TGTGCCAGCAGCTTGAAGGGTAAGAACTACGAGCAGTACTTC.